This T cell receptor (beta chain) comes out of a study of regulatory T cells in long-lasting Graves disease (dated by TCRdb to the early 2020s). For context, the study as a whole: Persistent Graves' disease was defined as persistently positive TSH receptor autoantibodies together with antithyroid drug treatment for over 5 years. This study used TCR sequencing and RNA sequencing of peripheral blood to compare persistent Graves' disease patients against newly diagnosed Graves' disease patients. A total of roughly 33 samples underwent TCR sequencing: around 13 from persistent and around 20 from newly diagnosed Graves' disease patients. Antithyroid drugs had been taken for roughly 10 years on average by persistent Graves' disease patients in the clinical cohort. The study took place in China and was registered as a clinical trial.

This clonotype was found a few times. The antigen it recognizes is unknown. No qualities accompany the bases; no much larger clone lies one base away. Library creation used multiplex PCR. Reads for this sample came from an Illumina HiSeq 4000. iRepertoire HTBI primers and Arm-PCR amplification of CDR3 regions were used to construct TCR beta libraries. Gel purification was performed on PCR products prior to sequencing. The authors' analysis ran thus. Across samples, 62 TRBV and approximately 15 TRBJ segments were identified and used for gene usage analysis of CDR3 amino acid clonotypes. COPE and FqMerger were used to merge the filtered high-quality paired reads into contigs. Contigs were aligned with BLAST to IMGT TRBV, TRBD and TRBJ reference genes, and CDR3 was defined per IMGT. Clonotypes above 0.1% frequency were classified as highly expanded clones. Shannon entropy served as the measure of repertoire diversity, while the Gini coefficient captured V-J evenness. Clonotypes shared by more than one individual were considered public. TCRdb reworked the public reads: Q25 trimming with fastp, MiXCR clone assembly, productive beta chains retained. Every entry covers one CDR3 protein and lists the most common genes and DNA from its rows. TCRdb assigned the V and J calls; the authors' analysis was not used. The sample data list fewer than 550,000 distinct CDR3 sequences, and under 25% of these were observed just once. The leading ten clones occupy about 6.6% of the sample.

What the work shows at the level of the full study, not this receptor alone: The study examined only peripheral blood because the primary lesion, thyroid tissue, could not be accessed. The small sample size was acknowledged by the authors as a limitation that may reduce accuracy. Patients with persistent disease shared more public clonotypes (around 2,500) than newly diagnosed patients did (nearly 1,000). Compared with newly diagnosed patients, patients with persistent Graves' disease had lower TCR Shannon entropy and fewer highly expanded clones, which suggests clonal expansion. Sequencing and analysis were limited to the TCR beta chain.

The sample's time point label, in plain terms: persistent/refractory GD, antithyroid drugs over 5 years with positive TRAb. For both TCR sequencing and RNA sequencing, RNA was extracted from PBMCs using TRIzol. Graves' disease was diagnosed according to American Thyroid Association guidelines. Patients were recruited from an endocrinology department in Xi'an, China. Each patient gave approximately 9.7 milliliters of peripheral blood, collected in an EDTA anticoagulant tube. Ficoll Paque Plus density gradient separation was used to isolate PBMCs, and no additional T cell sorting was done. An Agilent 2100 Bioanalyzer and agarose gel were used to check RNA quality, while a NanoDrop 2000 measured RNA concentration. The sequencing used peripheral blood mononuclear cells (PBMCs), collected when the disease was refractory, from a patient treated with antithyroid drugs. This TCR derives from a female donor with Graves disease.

The DNA sequence is as follows: TGCGCCAGCAGCTCTGGACGGGACAGGGTTGGAACTGAAGCTTTCTTT. This is translated as CASSSGRDRVGTEAFF. The sequence links TRBV5-1 to TRBJ1-1; 9 of the junction bases match TRBD1. V ends up 3 bases short and J 5 bases short, with an unmatched junction base count of 11. Per the germline V gene, SGHRS is the CDR1 and YFSETQ is the CDR2. From cysteine to phenylalanine, the CDR3 is 16 amino acids long. CDR3 DNA only is kept here, 48 bases in frame from base 1.